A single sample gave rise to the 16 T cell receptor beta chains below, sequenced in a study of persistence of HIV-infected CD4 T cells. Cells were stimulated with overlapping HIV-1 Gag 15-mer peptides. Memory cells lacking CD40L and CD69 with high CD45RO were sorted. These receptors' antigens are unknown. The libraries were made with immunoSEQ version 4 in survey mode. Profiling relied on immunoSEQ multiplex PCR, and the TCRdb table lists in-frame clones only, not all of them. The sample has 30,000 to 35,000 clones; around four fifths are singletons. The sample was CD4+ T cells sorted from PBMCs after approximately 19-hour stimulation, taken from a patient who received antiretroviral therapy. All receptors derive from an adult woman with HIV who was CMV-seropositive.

Here the CDR3 reads CASSSGTPKETQYF. The CDR3 coding sequence is TGCGCCAGCAGTTCCGGGACACCCAAAGAGACCCAGTACTTC. The chain recombines TRBV5-1 with TRBJ2-5, with D perhaps TRBD1 (6 bases). This CDR3 spans 14 amino acids. Germline loops: CDR1 SGHRS, CDR2 YFSETQ. V was shortened by 5 bases and J by 3 bases, with 14 bases between the two germline ends. Full variable domain (remainder filled in from reference TRBV5-1 and TRBJ2-5): KAGVTQTPRYLIKTRGQQVTLSCSPISGHRSVSWYQQTPGQGLQFLFEYFSETQRNKGNFPGRFSGRQFSNSRSEMNVSTLELGDSALYLCASSSGTPKETQYFGPGTRLLVL.

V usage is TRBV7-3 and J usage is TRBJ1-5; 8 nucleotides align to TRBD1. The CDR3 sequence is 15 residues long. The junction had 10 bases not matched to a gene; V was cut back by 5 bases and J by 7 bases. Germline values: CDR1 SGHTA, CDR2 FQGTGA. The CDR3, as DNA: TGTGCCAGCAGCATATCAGGGGGCCAGGGCCAGCCCCAGCATTTT. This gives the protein CASSISGGQGQPQHF.

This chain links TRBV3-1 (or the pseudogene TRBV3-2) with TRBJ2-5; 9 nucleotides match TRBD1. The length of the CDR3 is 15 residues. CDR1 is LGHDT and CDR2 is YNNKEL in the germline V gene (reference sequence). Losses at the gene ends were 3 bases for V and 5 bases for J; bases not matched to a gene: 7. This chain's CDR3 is CASSQLGQGGETQYF. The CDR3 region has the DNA TGTGCCAGCAGCCAGTTGGGACAGGGTGGGGAGACCCAGTACTTC.

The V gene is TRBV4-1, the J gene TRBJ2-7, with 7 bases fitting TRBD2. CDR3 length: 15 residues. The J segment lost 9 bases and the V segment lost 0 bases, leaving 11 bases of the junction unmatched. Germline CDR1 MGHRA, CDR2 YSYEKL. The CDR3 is CASSQDPGLGVRQYF. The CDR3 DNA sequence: TGCGCCAGCAGCCAAGATCCCGGACTAGGAGTGCGGCAGTACTTC.

CDR3 region: CASSQAEQTYEQYF. The CDR3 bases are TGCGCCAGCAGCCAAGCTGAACAGACCTACGAGCAGTACTTC. The rearrangement joins TRBV4-1 to TRBJ2-5, with D uncertain. The J call may be incorrect, as the DNA end agrees better with TRBJ2-7. Germline lookup yields CDR1 MGHRA and CDR2 YSYEKL. This CDR3 has 14 amino acids.

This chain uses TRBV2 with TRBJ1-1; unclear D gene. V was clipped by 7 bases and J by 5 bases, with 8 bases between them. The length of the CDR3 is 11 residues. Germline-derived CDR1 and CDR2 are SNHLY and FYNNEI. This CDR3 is CASKVETEAFF. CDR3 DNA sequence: TGTGCCAGCAAAGTTGAAACTGAAGCTTTCTTT.

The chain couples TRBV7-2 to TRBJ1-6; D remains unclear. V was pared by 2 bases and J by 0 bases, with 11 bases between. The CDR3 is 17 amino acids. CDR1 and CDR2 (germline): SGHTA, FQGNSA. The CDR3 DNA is TGTGCCAGCAGCTTAAATTGGGAGAGCTCCTATAATTCACCCCTCCACTTT. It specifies CASSLNWESSYNSPLHF.

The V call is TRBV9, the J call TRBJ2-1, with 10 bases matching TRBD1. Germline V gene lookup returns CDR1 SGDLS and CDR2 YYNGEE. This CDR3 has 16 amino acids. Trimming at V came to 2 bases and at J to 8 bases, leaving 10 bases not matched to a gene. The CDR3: CASSVGGRQGAHEQFF. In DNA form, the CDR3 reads TGTGCCAGCAGCGTGGGCGGAAGACAGGGGGCCCATGAGCAGTTCTTC.

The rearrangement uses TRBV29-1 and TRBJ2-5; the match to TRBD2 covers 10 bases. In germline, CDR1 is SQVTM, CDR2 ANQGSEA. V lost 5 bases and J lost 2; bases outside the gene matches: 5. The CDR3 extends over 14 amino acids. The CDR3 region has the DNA TGCAGCGTTCCTCTAGCGGGGGAGCAAGAGACCCAGTACTTC. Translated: CSVPLAGEQETQYF.

The CDR3 protein is CASSIHTGGEYGYTF. The CDR3 DNA sequence: TGTGCCAGTAGTATCCATACAGGGGGCGAATATGGCTACACCTTC. This sequence joins TRBV19 and TRBJ1-2; TRBD1 matches at 9 bases. There are 15 residues in the CDR3. With 3 bases clipped from V and 5 bases from J, the junction kept 7 bases outside the gene matches. The V gene's germline CDR1 is LNHDA and CDR2 SQIVND (reference sequence). Drawing the rest from reference TRBV19 and TRBJ1-2, the complete variable domain is DGGITQSPKYLFRKEGQNVTLSCEQNLNHDAMYWYRQDPGQGLRLIYYSQIVNDFQKGDIAEGYSVSREKKESFPLTVTSAQKNPTAFYLCASSIHTGGEYGYTFGSGTRLTVV.

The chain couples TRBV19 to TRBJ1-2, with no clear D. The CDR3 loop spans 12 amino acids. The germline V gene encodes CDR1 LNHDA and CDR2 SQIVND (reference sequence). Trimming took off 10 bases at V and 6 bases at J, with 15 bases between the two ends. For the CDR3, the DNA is TGTGCCACCCTAAGGGAGACACATGGCTACACCTTC. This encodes CATLRETHGYTF. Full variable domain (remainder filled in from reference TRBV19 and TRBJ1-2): DGGITQSPKYLFRKEGQNVTLSCEQNLNHDAMYWYRQDPGQGLRLIYYSQIVNDFQKGDIAEGYSVSREKKESFPLTVTSAQKNPTAFYLCATLRETHGYTFGSGTRLTVV.

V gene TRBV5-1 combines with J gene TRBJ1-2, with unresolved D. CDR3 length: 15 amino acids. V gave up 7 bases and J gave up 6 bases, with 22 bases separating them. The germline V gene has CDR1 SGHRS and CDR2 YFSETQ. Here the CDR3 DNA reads TGCGCCAGCTCCCCAGGACGGATGAGTCAAAATGGCTACACCTTC. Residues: CASSPGRMSQNGYTF.

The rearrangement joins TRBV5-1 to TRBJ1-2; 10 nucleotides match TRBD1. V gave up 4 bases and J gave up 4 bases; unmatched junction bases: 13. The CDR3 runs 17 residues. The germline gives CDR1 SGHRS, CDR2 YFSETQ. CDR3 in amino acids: CASSPRDRGSFSYGYTF. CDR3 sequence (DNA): TGCGCCAGCAGCCCCCGGGACAGGGGATCTTTCTCCTATGGCTACACCTTC.

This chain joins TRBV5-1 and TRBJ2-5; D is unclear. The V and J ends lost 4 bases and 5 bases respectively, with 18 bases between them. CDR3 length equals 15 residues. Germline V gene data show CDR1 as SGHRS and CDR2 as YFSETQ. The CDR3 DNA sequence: TGCGCCAGCAGCCCCAACGGCCAGGCCGGGGAGACCCAGTACTTC. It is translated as CASSPNGQAGETQYF.

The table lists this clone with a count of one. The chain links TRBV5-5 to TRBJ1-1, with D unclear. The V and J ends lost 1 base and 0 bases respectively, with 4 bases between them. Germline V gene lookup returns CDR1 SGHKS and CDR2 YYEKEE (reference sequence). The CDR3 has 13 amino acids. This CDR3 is CASSLQLNTEAFF. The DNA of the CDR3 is TGTGCCAGCAGCTTGCAGCTGAACACTGAAGCTTTCTTT.

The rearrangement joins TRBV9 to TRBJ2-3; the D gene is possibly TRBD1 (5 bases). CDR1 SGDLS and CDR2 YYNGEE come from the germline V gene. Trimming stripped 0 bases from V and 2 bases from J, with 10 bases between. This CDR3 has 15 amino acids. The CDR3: CASSVVGQDTDTQYF. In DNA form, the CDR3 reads TGTGCCAGCAGCGTAGTGGGGCAGGACACAGATACGCAGTATTTT. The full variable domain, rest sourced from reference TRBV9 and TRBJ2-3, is DSGVTQTPKHLITATGQRVTLRCSPRSGDLSVYWYQQSLDQGLQFLIQYYNGEERAKGNILERFSAQQFPDLHSELNLSSLELGDSALYFCASSVVGQDTDTQYFGPGTRLTVL.